This T cell receptor (beta chain) derives from a study of shared clonotypes between healthy human individuals. The count of this clone is one. No antigen is known for it. The naive CD8 population came from CD45RO-negative cells selected for CCR7, without terminally differentiated effector memory CD45RA+ cells. Study-wide results and caveats: Memory subsets had estimated richness that was generally smaller than that of naive subsets. All-four-donor shared clonotypes had higher generation probabilities than non-shared clonotypes did.

The CDR3 length is 13 residues. Trimming removed 7 bases from V and 2 bases from J, with 12 bases in between. CDR1 SEHNR and CDR2 FQNEAQ come from the germline V gene (reference sequence). The method was immunoSEQ multiplex PCR; TCRdb's version includes in-frame clones alone and lacks a portion of them. The repertoire holds more than 2 million clones, with about 94% as singletons. This receptor was identified in a man younger than 35 in good health. The chain combines TRBV7-9 with TRBJ2-7; either TRBD1 or TRBD2 may supply D (5 bases each). Sequencing used naive CD8+ T cells sorted from blood. The CDR3 coding sequence is TGTGCCAGCACCAGGGCGGGTCCCTACGAGCAGTACTTC. The encoded protein is CASTRAGPYEQYF. The variable domain in full, completed from reference TRBV7-9 and TRBJ2-7, reads DTGVSQNPRHKITKRGQNVTFRCDPISEHNRLYWYRQTLGQGPEFLTYFQNEAQLEKSRLLSDRFSAERPKGSFSTLEIQRTEQGDSAMYLCASTRAGPYEQYFGPGTRLTVT.